What follows are 18 T cell receptor beta chains derived from one specimen sequenced in a study of blood T cell repertoires in COVID-19. TCRdb's table, derived via immunoSEQ multiplex PCR, lists solely in-frame clones and lacks some. The sample has nearly 200,000 clones; 80% to 90% are singletons. The sample was peripheral blood. All receptors derive from a woman in her 70s with active or convalescent COVID-19.

The chain uses TRBV12-5 and TRBJ2-2; D is perhaps TRBD2 (7 bases). Germline V CDR1 and CDR2: LGHNT, FRNRAP. V gave up 2 bases and J gave up 6 bases, with 16 bases separating them. The CDR3 is 16 residues long. CDR3 bases: TGTGCTAGTGGTTTGTCGGGGGGCGCTAGGTCCGGGGAGCTGTTTTTT. Translating it yields CASGLSGGARSGELFF.

The chain couples TRBV19 to TRBJ2-7; D may be TRBD1 (5 bases). The CDR3 contains 12 residues. Germline lookup yields CDR1 LNHDA and CDR2 SQIVND (reference sequence). Deletions cut 6 bases from V and 6 bases from J, with 12 bases between. The CDR3, as DNA: TGTGCCAGTAGCAGGGAATCCGGCGAGCAGTACTTC. This gives the protein CASSRESGEQYF.

V usage is TRBV7-9 and J usage is TRBJ1-1, with TRBD1 identical over 7 bases. The germline gives CDR1 SEHNR, CDR2 FQNEAQ (reference sequence). V lost 5 bases to trimming and J lost 4 bases; unmatched junction nucleotides: 10. The CDR3 sequence is 15 residues long. The CDR3 is CASSIRQGGVTEAFF. The CDR3 DNA reads TGTGCCAGCAGCATAAGACAGGGTGGCGTCACTGAAGCTTTCTTT.

The J gene is TRBJ2-7, the V gene TRBV20-1; TRBD1 matches at 9 bases. V was pared by 3 bases and J by 4 bases, with 10 bases of the junction left unmatched. Germline V lookup: CDR1 DFQATT, CDR2 SNEGSKA (reference sequence). The CDR3 extends over 15 amino acids. CDR3 nucleotide sequence: TGCAGTGCTAGTCGCCCGGGACAGGGAAATTACGAGCAGTACTTC. This sequence encodes CSASRPGQGNYEQYF.

The chain recombines TRBV2 with TRBJ1-1; 7 nucleotides align to TRBD1. This CDR3 has 13 amino acids. Unmatched junction bases numbered 14, after V lost 8 bases and J lost 11 bases. From germline, CDR1 is SNHLY and CDR2 FYNNEI. In nucleotides, the CDR3 is TGTGCCAGCCAGGATCAGGGGGTGGCCTGGGCTTTCTTT. Translated, it gives CASQDQGVAWAFF. The variable domain in full, completed from reference TRBV2 and TRBJ1-1, reads EPEVTQTPSHQVTQMGQEVILRCVPISNHLYFYWYRQILGQKVEFLVSFYNNEISEKSEIFDDQFSVERPDGSNFTLKIRSTKLEDSAMYFCASQDQGVAWAFFGQGTRLTVV.

The rearrangement uses TRBV7-9 and TRBJ1-2; no clear D. The germline V gene encodes CDR1 SEHNR and CDR2 FQNEAQ (reference sequence). With 1 base removed from V and 1 base from J, the gap between germline ends came to 4 bases. This CDR3 has 13 amino acids. The CDR3 DNA reads TGTGCCAGCAGCTTAGAACTTAACTATGGCTACACCTTC. Its protein product is CASSLELNYGYTF.

CDR3 in DNA: TGCGCCAGCAGCTTGGGACTAGCGGGGCCGAACTACAATGAGCAGTTCTTC. Residues: CASSLGLAGPNYNEQFF. The V gene is TRBV5-1, the J gene TRBJ2-1, with 11 bases that match TRBD2. After removal of 0 bases from V and 3 bases from J, the junction contained 5 bases not matched to a gene. Germline V gene sequence: CDR1 SGHRS, CDR2 YFSETQ. CDR3 length: 17 residues.

The V gene is TRBV25-1, the J gene TRBJ2-5; a weak D match, TRBD1 (6 bases). Deletions cut 4 bases from V and 2 bases from J, with 8 bases between. This CDR3 is 13 amino acids long. Germline V gives CDR1 MGHDK, CDR2 SYGVNS. This CDR3 is CASSGQVQETQYF. The DNA for the CDR3 is TGTGCCAGCAGTGGACAGGTTCAAGAGACCCAGTACTTC.

The gene calls are TRBV4-1 and TRBJ2-1, with D maybe TRBD1 (5 bases). Per the germline V gene, CDR1 is MGHRA and CDR2 is YSYEKL. CDR3 length: 16 residues. V lost 0 bases and J 3 bases, leaving 12 bases between the germline ends. Here the CDR3 reads CASSQDWQGYYNEQFF. CDR3 coding DNA: TGCGCCAGCAGCCAAGATTGGCAGGGATACTACAATGAGCAGTTCTTC.

J is TRBJ2-7 and V is TRBV5-1; 8 bases map to TRBD1. Trimming took 4 bases from V and 2 from J; bases not matched to a gene: 8. CDR3 length: 15 residues. Looked up from germline, CDR1 is SGHRS and CDR2 is YFSETQ. CDR3 nucleotides: TGCGCCAGCAGCGTCGGACAGGGTTCCACCTACGAGCAGTACTTC. Its translation: CASSVGQGSTYEQYF.

This clone was counted only a few times. The chain carries TRBV10-3 and TRBJ1-1, with D possibly matching TRBD1 (5 bases). CDR1 is ENHRY, CDR2 SYGVKD, per germline. Trimming removed 6 bases at V and 7 bases at J, with 27 bases between. The CDR3 spans 17 residues. In nucleotides, the CDR3 is TGTGCCATCAGCGGGACCCTCGGGGGAAGCTCAAGTAGTGAAGCTTTCTTT. Translating it yields CAISGTLGGSSSSEAFF.

This clone was counted between two and nine times. The CDR3 DNA follows: TGTGCCAGTAGTATGAGCCCAAATACGCAGTATTTT. Translated, it gives CASSMSPNTQYF. The chain joins TRBV19 to TRBJ2-3; no firm D call. V was pared by 3 bases and J by 7 bases, with 8 bases between. CDR3 size: 12 residues. The V gene's germline CDR1 is LNHDA and CDR2 SQIVND (reference sequence).

V usage is TRBV3-1 (or the pseudogene TRBV3-2) and J usage is TRBJ1-2, with 9 bases fitting TRBD1. Trimming took 4 bases from V and 4 from J; bases not matched to a gene: 4. Germline-derived CDR1 and CDR2 are LGHDT and YNNKEL (reference sequence). The CDR3 loop spans 14 amino acids. Here the CDR3 DNA reads TGTGCCAGCAGCCCGGGACAGGGCGTCTATGGCTACACCTTC. As protein: CASSPGQGVYGYTF.

V is TRBV11-3 and J is TRBJ2-3, with D perhaps matching TRBD2 (5 bases). The CDR3 is made up of 13 amino acids. In germline, CDR1 is SGHNT, CDR2 YENEEA. The V end was cut by 2 bases, the J end by 4 bases, with 7 bases between. Here the CDR3 reads CASSLRTADTQYF. For the CDR3, the DNA is TGTGCCAGCAGCTTAAGGACTGCAGATACGCAGTATTTT.

The chain employs TRBV5-6 and TRBJ1-2, with TRBD1 matching 9 bases. The germline V gene encodes CDR1 SGHDT and CDR2 YYEEEE. CDR3 length: 14 amino acids. With 1 base clipped from V and 8 bases from J, the junction kept 6 bases outside the gene matches. The CDR3 spells CASSLKGQGRGYTF. The CDR3 DNA follows: TGTGCCAGCAGCTTGAAGGGACAGGGACGGGGCTACACCTTC.

This CDR3 reads CASSQVRTVGGYTF. CDR3 sequence (DNA): TGTGCCAGCAGCCAAGTTAGGACAGTGGGAGGCTACACCTTC. V gene TRBV3-1 (or the pseudogene TRBV3-2) combines with J gene TRBJ1-2; TRBD1 is a possible D gene (6 bases). The CDR3 extends over 14 amino acids. Deletions cut 1 base from V and 8 bases from J, with 14 bases between. Germline CDR1 LGHDT, CDR2 YNNKEL (reference sequence).

This rearrangement joins TRBV19 to TRBJ2-3, with D maybe TRBD2 (6 bases). CDR3 length equals 16 residues. CDR1 is LNHDA, CDR2 SQIVND, per germline (reference sequence). With 6 bases removed from V and 0 bases from J, the gap between germline ends came to 16 bases. CDR3 protein: CASSRPRGSSTDTQYF. The CDR3 DNA follows: TGTGCCAGTAGCCGCCCGCGGGGATCTAGCACAGATACGCAGTATTTT.

This clone has a single count. The J gene is TRBJ2-7, the V gene TRBV21-1; TRBD1, the D gene given by the table, was not confirmed from the DNA. TRBV21-1 constitutes a pseudogene. There are 15 residues in the CDR3. The CDR3 is CASSRRTGVTYEQYF. The CDR3 nucleotides read TGTGCCAGCAGCAGAAGGACAGGGGTTACCTACGAGCAGTACTTC.